The subject of this entry is one T cell receptor (beta chain). The entry originates in a study of blood T cell repertoires in COVID-19. About the research overall: The samples span acute and convalescent COVID-19 from the United States, Italy and Spain. PBMCs, B-cell-depleted T cells, or T cells were the source of the cDNA or gDNA that made up the material.

The germline V gene encodes CDR1 MNHNS and CDR2 SASEGT. Trimming pared 2 bases from V and 7 bases from J, leaving 19 bases between. This CDR3 contains 16 residues. Original analysis: Reference gene primers were amplified, and this amplification served to estimate nucleated cell counts. Libraries were prepared by immunoSEQ multiplex PCR; TCRdb keeps only in-frame clonotypes and omits some of them. V, J and clone size were drawn from that table, and D and trimming were deduced from the DNA. The sample lists 52,000 or so clones, approximately 83% seen once, with 15% to 20% in the top ten. Specimen: peripheral blood. The chain employs TRBV6-1 and TRBJ2-3; the D gene is possibly TRBD2 (6 bases). The receptor comes from a man aged 35-49 years with acute or convalescent COVID-19. DNA for the CDR3: TGTGCCAGCAGTGAATGGTCTAGCGCCGCAACAAATACGCAGTATTTT. It codes for CASSEWSSAATNTQYF.